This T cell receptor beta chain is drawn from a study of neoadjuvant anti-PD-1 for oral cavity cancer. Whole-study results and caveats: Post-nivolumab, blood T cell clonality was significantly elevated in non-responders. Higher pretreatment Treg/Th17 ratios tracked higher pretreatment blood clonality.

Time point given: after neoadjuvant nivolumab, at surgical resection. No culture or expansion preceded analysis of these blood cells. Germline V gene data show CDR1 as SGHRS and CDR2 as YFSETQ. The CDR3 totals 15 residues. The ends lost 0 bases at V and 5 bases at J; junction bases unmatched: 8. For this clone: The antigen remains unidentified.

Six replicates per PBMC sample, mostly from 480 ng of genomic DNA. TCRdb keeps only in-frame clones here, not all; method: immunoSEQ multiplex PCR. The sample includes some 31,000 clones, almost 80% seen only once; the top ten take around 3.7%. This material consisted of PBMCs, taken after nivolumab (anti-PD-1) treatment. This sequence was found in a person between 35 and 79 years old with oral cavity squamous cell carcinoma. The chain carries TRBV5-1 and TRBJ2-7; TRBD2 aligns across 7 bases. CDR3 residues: CASSLEDPGGDEQYF. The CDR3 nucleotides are TGCGCCAGCAGCTTGGAGGACCCTGGGGGGGACGAGCAGTACTTC.